This TCR beta chain was sequenced in a study of blood T cell repertoires in COVID-19. Background on the study: Donors in the United States, Italy and Spain gave samples during acute or convalescent COVID-19.

Per the original methods: Estimation of nucleated cell counts was performed using reference gene primer amplification. TCRdb keeps only in-frame clones here, not all; method: immunoSEQ multiplex PCR. D and trimming were read from the DNA, whereas the V and J calls and clone size are those reported in that table. This sample has 55,000 to 90,000 clones; around nine tenths occur once, and the top ten carry about an eighth. The CDR3 loop spans 16 amino acids. The germline V gene encodes CDR1 SGHVS and CDR2 FQNEAQ. The V segment lost 3 bases and the J segment 4 bases; nucleotides outside the gene matches: 6. This clone was detected a few times.

The TCR comes from a woman aged 60 to 75 with acute or convalescent COVID-19. The chain is built from TRBV7-8 and TRBJ2-1, with 10 bases fitting TRBD2. Sample: peripheral blood. CDR3 in DNA: TGTGCCAGCAGCTTCGGACTAGCGGACGGATACAATGAGCAGTTCTTC. This gives the protein CASSFGLADGYNEQFF.